These 7 T cell receptor beta chains share one sample of origin, sequenced in a study of T cell changes during pregnancy in multiple sclerosis. Here immunoSEQ multiplex PCR was the method, and the copy in TCRdb shows in-frame clones only, minus some. The repertoire consists of some 30,000 clones, with roughly 90% occurring once and the leading ten covering 0.5% to 0.65%. The specimen comprised CD4+ T cells from peripheral blood mononuclear cells, sampled in the third trimester of pregnancy. These receptors all stem from a female donor in good health, enrolled as a control in a pregnancy study.

The rearrangement links TRBV5-1 to TRBJ2-1; 9 bases are a match to TRBD2. The V and J ends lost 0 bases and 5 bases, in that order; junction bases with no gene match: 24. CDR1 and CDR2 from the germline V gene are SGHRS and YFSETQ. The CDR3 covers 22 residues. The chain's CDR3 is CASSLVALSPGLATGRDNEQFF. The CDR3 nucleotides are TGCGCCAGCAGCTTGGTGGCCCTATCGCCGGGACTAGCAACGGGTCGGGACAATGAGCAGTTCTTC. Complete variable domain (other parts from reference TRBV5-1 and TRBJ2-1): KAGVTQTPRYLIKTRGQQVTLSCSPISGHRSVSWYQQTPGQGLQFLFEYFSETQRNKGNFPGRFSGRQFSNSRSEMNVSTLELGDSALYLCASSLVALSPGLATGRDNEQFFGPGTRLTVL.

The gene calls are TRBV6-5 and TRBJ1-4; TRBD1 aligns across 8 bases. Trimming removed 5 bases from V and 6 bases from J; junction bases left unmatched: 5. Germline CDR1 is MNHEY and CDR2 is SVGAGI. The CDR3 contains 14 residues. The CDR3 loop reads CASSRGQADEKLFF. CDR3 coding DNA: TGTGCCAGCAGTCGGGGACAGGCGGATGAAAAACTGTTTTTT.

This clone was picked up one time. The chain links TRBV6-1 to TRBJ1-1; 8 bases map to TRBD1. This CDR3 spans 14 amino acids. V trimming: 5 bases; J trimming: 4 bases; junction bases outside the gene matches: 6. In germline, CDR1 is MNHNS, CDR2 SASEGT. CDR3 in DNA: TGTGCCAGCAGTCCCGGACAGGGCGGCACTGAAGCTTTCTTT. Residues: CASSPGQGGTEAFF.

The chain joins TRBV11-2 to TRBJ1-1, with a weak D call TRBD1 (5 bases). Germline lookup yields CDR1 SGHAT and CDR2 FQNNGV. The CDR3 is made up of 13 amino acids. V was clipped by 4 bases and J by 5 bases, with 11 bases between them. CDR3 loop: CASSWGGWTEAFF. The CDR3 nucleotides read TGTGCCAGCAGCTGGGGGGGGTGGACTGAAGCTTTCTTT.

The chain couples TRBV5-6 to TRBJ1-2; 8 positions match TRBD1. After removal of 2 bases from V and 8 bases from J, the junction contained 8 bases not matched to a gene. The CDR3 extends over 14 amino acids. CDR1 and CDR2 from the germline V gene are SGHDT and YYEEEE. CDR3 protein: CASSLDRGSRGYTF. In nucleotides, the CDR3 is TGTGCCAGCAGCTTAGACAGGGGATCGCGGGGCTACACCTTC.

The rearrangement links TRBV19 to TRBJ2-3; 8 bases line up with TRBD2. Looked up from germline, CDR1 is LNHDA and CDR2 is SQIVND (reference sequence). This CDR3 contains 15 residues. V was pared by 3 bases and J by 2 bases, with 4 bases of the junction left unmatched. In DNA, the CDR3 is TGTGCCAGTAGTATCGCAGCGGGGGACACAGATACGCAGTATTTT. Its protein product is CASSIAAGDTDTQYF.

This clone has more than one count but fewer than ten. The chain joins TRBV7-9 to TRBJ1-2, with 8 nucleotides matching TRBD1. J lost 7 bases, V lost 5 bases, and 6 bases had no gene match. Germline V gene sequence: CDR1 SEHNR, CDR2 FQNEAQ (reference sequence). This CDR3 comprises 13 residues. The CDR3 sequence: CASSQDRVFGYTF. As DNA, the CDR3 is TGTGCCAGCAGCCAGGACAGGGTTTTTGGCTACACCTTC.